This T cell receptor (beta chain) was documented in a study of spatial heterogeneity in lung cancer. At the level of the study: Sequencing was performed on follow-up PBMC samples when available, collected at a median of approximately two years after resection. The study observed each unique TCR and UMI combination more than ten times on average in raw reads. Study-level results: More often at tumor resection than at routine follow-up, ubiquitous expanded tumor TCRs were detected in the blood.

A word on this clonotype: Antigen specificity is unknown.

As to time point: blood at routine non-recurrence follow-up after resection. No cells were sorted before sequencing. The whole RNA sequenced was extracted from tumor, nontumor lung or frozen PBMC. Every TCR cDNA molecule bore its own unique molecular identifier. MiXCR, run by TCRdb on the 5' RACE reads, gives a single entry per CDR3 protein. Of some 120,000 distinct CDR3 sequences listed, about 12% are singletons. Specimen: PBMCs, collected at follow-up. The receptor's source is a male donor with early-stage non-small cell lung cancer.

The CDR3 here is CASSLQAPHIQYF. DNA of the CDR3: TGTGCCAGCAGTTTGCAGGCCCCCCACATTCAGTACTTC. This chain connects TRBV12-3 or TRBV12-4 to TRBJ2-4; D is undetermined. V was trimmed by 3 bases and J by 8 bases, leaving 11 bases between them. The CDR3 has 13 residues.